The table lists the clone carrying this T cell receptor (beta chain) with a few counts. The V and J ends lost 5 bases and 7 bases respectively, with 20 bases between them. Germline V gene lookup returns CDR1 SQVTM and CDR2 ANQGSEA. This CDR3 has 14 residues. This specimen comes from a study of T-cell reconstitution after alpha-beta-depleted transplantation in children. For TCRbeta, the library was prepared with unique molecular identifiers. TCRdb independently ran MiXCR on the PCR reads; one entry per CDR3 protein. The sample carries hundreds of thousands of distinct CDR3 sequences, about 15% recorded once.

V is TRBV29-1 and J is TRBJ2-5; D gene unclear. Here the sequenced sample was PBMCs, mostly from graft donor cells, taken 360 days after TCRalphabeta/CD19-depleted stem cell transplant. This TCR came from a male patient between 2 and 15 years old who had a stem cell transplant for acute lymphoblastic leukemia, so the T cells may come from the graft donor. As DNA, the CDR3 is TGCAGCGTTTTTGAGAATCCTTTGGGGATGACCCAGTACTTC. Its protein product is CSVFENPLGMTQYF.